The clone carrying this T cell receptor (beta chain) was observed a few times. Germline V gene data show CDR1 as ENHRY and CDR2 as SYGVKD. The V end was cut by 0 bases, the J end by 3 bases, with 20 bases between. CDR3 length equals 18 residues. The data stem from a study of blood T cells in healthy people across ages. A second PCR, run for about 7 to 11 cycles, used a sample-barcoded 5' primer plus a J-beta primer mix. TCRdb called the 5' RACE reads again in MiXCR, with one record for every CDR3 protein. The sample includes roughly 1.7 million distinct CDR3 sequences, 30% to 35% seen only once; the top ten take over 9%.

This sequence joins TRBV10-3 and TRBJ1-1; possible D gene TRBD1, 5 bases. This TCR derives from a woman aged 25 to 39 in good health. The sequenced material came from blood. The DNA of the CDR3 is TGTGCCATCAGTGAGTCGGGGGGGGAATGGGGGAGCCACACTGAAGCTTTCTTT. Encoded protein: CAISESGGEWGSHTEAFF.